This is a list of T cell receptor beta chains from one sample in a study of shared clonotypes between healthy human individuals. Here immunoSEQ multiplex PCR was the method, and the copy in TCRdb shows in-frame clones only, minus some. This sample has roughly 1,500,000 clones, with around 98.5% found just once. Sequencing input: naive CD4+ T cells sorted from blood. These receptors were collected from a man aged 25 to 40 in good health. Both conserved end residues are part of each CDR3. A D gene is named only where the DNA matches it firmly. Rows may omit the clone size; those that give it use once, few, many or a size class.

V gene	clone size	J gene	D gene	CDR3 DNA	CDR3 protein
TRBV30	NA	TRBJ1-2	NA	TGTGCCTGGAGTGCTCCCTCGGCCACTGGACGGGGCTACACCTTC	CAWSAPSATGRGYTF
TRBV29-1	NA	TRBJ2-1	NA	TGCAGCGTTGAAGATCCTCAGCGGGCCTCCCTTCGTGAGCAGTTCTTC	CSVEDPQRASLREQFF
TRBV9	NA	TRBJ1-1	NA	TGTGCCAGCAGCGTAGCGCCAGTAGACACTGAAGCTTTCTTT	CASSVAPVDTEAFF
TRBV2	NA	TRBJ2-3	NA	TGTGCCAGCAGCACAGATACGCAGTATTTT	CASSTDTQYF
TRBV5-1	once	TRBJ1-1	NA	TGCGCCAGCAGCCCCGGGACATTGAACACTGAAGCTTTCTTT	CASSPGTLNTEAFF
TRBV2	NA	TRBJ2-5	NA	TGTGCCAGCAGTGACAGGGGGGTTTCATCGTCCCAGTACTTC	CASSDRGVSSSQYF
TRBV6-1	NA	TRBJ2-7	NA	TGTGCCAGCAATAGAGGACGGGTGACCTACGAGCAGTACTTC	CASNRGRVTYEQYF
TRBV5-1	NA	TRBJ2-7	TRBD1	TGCGCCAGCAGGGAACAGGGGGACTCCTACGAGCAGTACTTC	CASREQGDSYEQYF
TRBV7-2	NA	TRBJ2-3	TRBD2	TGTGCCAGCAGCTTAGATACTAGCGGGACGACAGATACGCAGTATTTT	CASSLDTSGTTDTQYF
TRBV10-1	NA	TRBJ2-7	NA	TGCGCCAGCAGTGCCGGGATACATCAAGGGGAGCAGTACTTC	CASSAGIHQGEQYF
TRBV29-1	NA	TRBJ2-5	NA	TGCAGCGTTACGGCCCTATACCAAGAGACCCAGTACTTC	CSVTALYQETQYF
TRBV2	NA	TRBJ2-7	TRBD1	TGTGCCAGCAGTGAACAGGGGGAGTTATACGAGCAGTACTTC	CASSEQGELYEQYF
TRBV10-3	once	TRBJ2-7	NA	TGTGCCATCAGTGAGACAGGTCGCTCCTACGAGCAGTACTTC	CAISETGRSYEQYF
TRBV28	NA	TRBJ2-3	NA	TGTGCCAGCAGTCTCAACACAGATACGCAGTATTTT	CASSLNTDTQYF
TRBV6-5	NA	TRBJ2-7	TRBD1	TGTGCCAGCAGTTACGACAGGGGACGCCCCCGGGAGCAGTACTTC	CASSYDRGRPREQYF
TRBV27	NA	TRBJ2-7	TRBD2	TGTGCCAGCAGTCCGTATGGGCTAGCGGGAGGGCGAGGATACGAGCAGTACTTC	CASSPYGLAGGRGYEQYF
TRBV7-2	NA	TRBJ1-2	NA	TGTGCCAGCAGCTTAGATCGCGGTAGAAACTATGGCTACACCTTC	CASSLDRGRNYGYTF
TRBV4-1	once	TRBJ2-1	TRBD2	TGCGCCAGCAGCCAAGATTGGCTAGCGGATTACAATGAGCAGTTCTTC	CASSQDWLADYNEQFF
TRBV2	NA	TRBJ2-3	NA	TGTGCCAGCACCCAAGCGAGACGTACAGATACGCAGTATTTT	CASTQARRTDTQYF
TRBV19	NA	TRBJ1-2	NA	TGTGCCAGTAGTAGCTGGGGGCGCGGTCATGGCTACACCTTC	CASSSWGRGHGYTF
TRBV5-4	NA	TRBJ1-1	NA	TGTGCCAGCAGCCCGGATGGGCCAGGGCGGAATGGAGCTGAAGCTTTCTTT	CASSPDGPGRNGAEAFF
TRBV4-1	NA	TRBJ1-1	NA	TGCGCCAGCAGCCAAGAGGGGGATGAAGCTTTCTTT	CASSQEGDEAFF
TRBV28	NA	TRBJ2-1	TRBD2	TGTGCCAGCAGCGCTACTAGCGACTACAATGAGCAGTTCTTC	CASSATSDYNEQFF
TRBV2	NA	TRBJ2-7	TRBD1	TGTGCCAGCAGTATTTTGCGACAGGGCAACTACGAGCAGTACTTC	CASSILRQGNYEQYF
TRBV19	once	TRBJ1-1	TRBD1	TGTGCCAGTAGTACAACGGGGACAGGTGAAGCTTTCTTT	CASSTTGTGEAFF
TRBV5-4	NA	TRBJ1-4	TRBD1	TGTGCCAGCAGCTCAACTGGGACAGGGGTGAGGAAACTGTTTTTT	CASSSTGTGVRKLFF
TRBV7-2	NA	TRBJ1-3	NA	TGTGCCAGCAGCTTGGAGCGCTCTGGAAACACCATATATTTT	CASSLERSGNTIYF
TRBV19	NA	TRBJ2-5	NA	TGTGCCAGTAGTATAGTGCGGACAGAGACCCAAGAGACCCAGTACTTC	CASSIVRTETQETQYF
TRBV9	NA	TRBJ2-6	NA	TGTGCCAGCAGCGAACAGGTGGGGTGGTGGTCTGGGGCCAACGTCCTGACTTTC	CASSEQVGWWSGANVLTF
TRBV6-4	once	TRBJ2-3	NA	TGTGCCAGCACAGATACGCAGTATTTT	CASTDTQYF
TRBV7-2	NA	TRBJ1-5	NA	TGTGCCAGCAGCTTAGTTGGGGGGCGTCAGCCCCAGCATTTT	CASSLVGGRQPQHF
TRBV7-9	once	TRBJ2-6	NA	TGTGCCAGCAGCTTAGAACTTGGATGGAGCTCTGGGGCCAACGTCCTGACTTTC	CASSLELGWSSGANVLTF
TRBV30	once	TRBJ2-3	NA	TGTGCCTGGAGTTTCCCCTCCAGGGGGGCGGACACAGATACGCAGTATTTT	CAWSFPSRGADTDTQYF
TRBV6-5	NA	TRBJ1-4	TRBD1	TGTGCCAGCAGCTCGGACAGGGGAGATGAAAAACTGTTTTTT	CASSSDRGDEKLFF
TRBV4-1	NA	TRBJ2-7	TRBD2	TGCGCCAGCAGCCTACTGGGCGGGAGGGACGAGCAGTACTTC	CASSLLGGRDEQYF
TRBV18	once	TRBJ2-7	NA	TGTGCCAGCTCACCAGCTGGGTACGAGCAGTACTTC	CASSPAGYEQYF
TRBV6-1	NA	TRBJ1-5	NA	TGTGCCAGCAGGCCAGGCTTGCGGCAGCCCCAGCATTTT	CASRPGLRQPQHF
TRBV28	NA	TRBJ2-2	NA	TGTGCCAGCAGTTCTTCACCTCGGACAGCCGCGGCGAACACCGGGGAGCTGTTTTTT	CASSSSPRTAAANTGELFF
TRBV5-1	NA	TRBJ2-1	NA	TGCGCCAGCAGCGCGGGCGTAAGTTCTGAGCAGTTCTTC	CASSAGVSSEQFF
TRBV29-1	NA	TRBJ2-1	NA	TGCAGCGTTGATGGGTGGGCGAGAACCTACAATGAGCAGTTCTTC	CSVDGWARTYNEQFF
TRBV10-1	NA	TRBJ2-1	NA	TGCGCCAGCACCGAGGGGGAGCGGCTCGGAGACTGTGAGCAGTTCTTC	CASTEGERLGDCEQFF
TRBV29-1	NA	TRBJ1-4	NA	TGCAGCGTCCGTGGGGGCGATGAAAAACTGTTTTTT	CSVRGGDEKLFF